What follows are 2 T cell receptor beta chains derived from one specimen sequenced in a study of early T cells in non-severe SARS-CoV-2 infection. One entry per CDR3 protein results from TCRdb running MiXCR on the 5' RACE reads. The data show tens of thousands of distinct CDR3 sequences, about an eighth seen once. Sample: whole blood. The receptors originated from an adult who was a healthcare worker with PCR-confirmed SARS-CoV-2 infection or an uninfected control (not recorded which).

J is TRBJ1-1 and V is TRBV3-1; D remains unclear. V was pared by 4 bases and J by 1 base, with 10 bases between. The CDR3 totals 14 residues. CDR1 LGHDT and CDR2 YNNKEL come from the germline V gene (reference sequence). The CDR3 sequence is CASSLSLGNTEAFF. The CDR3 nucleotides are TGTGCCAGCAGCCTCTCTCTTGGGAACACTGAAGCTTTCTTT.

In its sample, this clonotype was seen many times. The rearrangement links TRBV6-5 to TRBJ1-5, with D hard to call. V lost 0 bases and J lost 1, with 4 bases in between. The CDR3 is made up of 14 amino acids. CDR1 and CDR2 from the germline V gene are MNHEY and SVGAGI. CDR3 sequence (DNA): TGTGCCAGCAGTTACTCGGGGAGCAATCAGCCCCAGCATTTT. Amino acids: CASSYSGSNQPQHF.